The clone carrying this T cell receptor (beta chain) turned up a few times. This record belongs to a study of glioma-infiltrating T cells. Study-level information: Samples included WHO grade II oligodendrogliomas or astrocytomas and initial-diagnosis grade IV glioblastomas.

This CDR3 spans 15 amino acids. V lost 1 base and J lost 8; bases outside the gene matches: 6. Germline lookup yields CDR1 SGHTA and CDR2 FQGNSA. Using RNA template, CDR3s of TCR alpha and beta were amplified with iRepertoire arm-PCR. One-step reverse transcription and amplification started from approximately 100-400 ng of tissue mRNA or PBMC total RNA. TCRdb called the multiplex PCR reads again in MiXCR, with one record for every CDR3 protein. Of roughly 350,000 distinct CDR3 sequences listed, roughly two fifths are singletons. The J gene is TRBJ2-1, the V gene TRBV7-2, with TRBD2 identical over 9 bases. The sample was glioma tissue, nonneoplastic brain tissue, or PBMCs (not recorded which). The receptor was isolated from a human donor with low-grade glioma or glioblastoma, undergoing nonglioma brain surgery, or in good health (not recorded which). The CDR3, as DNA: TGTGCCAGCAGCTTAGAAGCGGGAGGTATCGATGAGCAGTTCTTC. This codes for CASSLEAGGIDEQFF. Complete variable domain (other parts from reference TRBV7-2 and TRBJ2-1): GAGVSQSPSNKVTEKGKDVELRCDPISGHTALYWYRQSLGQGLEFLIYFQGNSAPDKSGLPSDRFSAERTGGSVSTLTIQRTQQEDSAVYLCASSLEAGGIDEQFFGPGTRLTVL.